The 17 T cell receptor beta chains presented below share a single source sample, sequenced in a study of T cell clonality in common variable immunodeficiency. General study results and limits: Fewer deletions and N-nucleotide insertions were reportedly seen in common variable immunodeficiency TCR beta sequences.

Sequenced by immunoSEQ multiplex PCR; TCRdb stores in-frame clones only, minus some. The profile covers under 40,000 clones, none occurring a single time. Their recognized antigens are unknown. The sample comprised peripheral blood mononuclear cells. The receptors stem from a human donor with common variable immunodeficiency.

This clone was seen only a few times. The sequence runs out 3 residues before the end of the CDR3; the remainder is reconstructed from the germline J gene. The chain employs TRBV7-9 and TRBJ1-1, with D unclear. CDR3 length: 15 residues. Germline V gene data show CDR1 as SEHNR and CDR2 as FQNEAQ (reference sequence). Incomplete CDR3 DNA: TGTGCCAGCAGCTCCGTCCGCGATCCGGGTGAAGAA. Its protein is CASSSVRDPGEE. The CDR3 as a whole reads CASSSVRDPGEEAFF.

This clone showed up just a few times. The read comes to an end 3 residues before the CDR3 does, leaving the germline J gene to fill in the end. V usage is TRBV7-2 and J usage is TRBJ2-5; D is unclear. The germline gives CDR1 SGHTA, CDR2 FQGNSA. V was cut by 6 bases and J by 4 bases, with 12 bases left in between. CDR3 length: 13 residues. The sequenced part of the CDR3 DNA is TGTGCCAGCAGTCTGTCAGGTGGAGAGACC. It codes for CASSLSGGET. In full, the CDR3 reads CASSLSGGETQYF. The whole variable domain, filled in from reference TRBV7-2 and TRBJ2-5, reads GAGVSQSPSNKVTEKGKDVELRCDPISGHTALYWYRQSLGQGLEFLIYFQGNSAPDKSGLPSDRFSAERTGGSVSTLTIQRTQQEDSAVYLCASSLSGGETQYFGPGTRLLVL.

This clone was observed many times. The CDR3 sequence is CASSLGRTGGASADYGIYEQYF. CDR3 DNA, as far as it was read: TGTGCCAGCAGCTTAGGAAGGACAGGGGGCGCGTCCGCCGACTATGGAATCTACGAG. This chain links TRBV13 with TRBJ2-7, with 11 bases fitting TRBD1. Read coverage stops 3 residues before the CDR3 terminus; the germline J gene supplies the remainder. V shed 0 bases and J 3 bases; nucleotides not matched to a gene: 22. The germline V gene has CDR1 PRHDT and CDR2 FYEKMQ (reference sequence). This CDR3 is built from 22 residues.

This clone has more than one count but fewer than ten. Read sequence stops 3 residues before the CDR3 end, and the germline J gene provides the missing end. The chain employs TRBV6-2 or TRBV6-3 and TRBJ2-1; 14 positions match TRBD2. The V segment lost 6 bases and the J segment 8 bases; nucleotides outside the gene matches: 6. Germline CDR1 is MNHEY and CDR2 is SVGEGT. The CDR3 length is 15 residues. The CDR3 region is CASSQTSGGAYEQFF. The sequenced CDR3 bases are TGTGCCAGCAGCCAGACTAGCGGGGGGGCTTATGAG.

This clone was recorded at least ten times. Read sequence stops 3 residues before the CDR3 end, and the germline J gene provides the missing end. This chain uses TRBV14 with TRBJ2-3; TRBD2 aligns across 9 bases. The V and J ends lost 4 bases and 2 bases, in that order; junction bases with no gene match: 7. The CDR3 runs 16 residues. Per the germline V gene, CDR1 is SGHDN and CDR2 is FVKESK. The CDR3 sequence is CASSRRLAGITDTQYF. The part of the CDR3 DNA that was read is TGTGCCAGCAGCCGGAGGCTAGCGGGGATCACAGATACG.

In regard to this clone: Sequencing ends 3 residues short of the CDR3 end; the germline J gene provides the rest. The chain uses TRBV19 and TRBJ2-2; D may be TRBD2 (5 bases). CDR1 is LNHDA, CDR2 SQIVND, per germline (reference sequence). The CDR3 loop spans 15 amino acids. The V end lost 2 bases, the J end lost 4 bases, and 11 bases lay between the germline ends. CDR3 residues: CASSIMSTTTGELFF. CDR3 DNA, as far as it was read: TGTGCCAGTAGTATAATGTCGACTACCACCGGGGAG. Full variable domain (outside the CDR3, taken from reference TRBV19 and TRBJ2-2): DGGITQSPKYLFRKEGQNVTLSCEQNLNHDAMYWYRQDPGQGLRLIYYSQIVNDFQKGDIAEGYSVSREKKESFPLTVTSAQKNPTAFYLCASSIMSTTTGELFFGEGSRLTVL.

Concerning this clone: The CDR3 end lies 3 residues beyond the end of the read and is filled in from the germline J gene. This chain joins TRBV5-1 and TRBJ2-3; 9 bases align to TRBD2. Germline V gene lookup returns CDR1 SGHRS and CDR2 YFSETQ. Unmatched junction bases numbered 7, after V lost 4 bases and J lost 4 bases. The CDR3 length is 15 residues. CDR3 DNA (partial): TGCGCCAGCAGCGTTAGCGGGGGCCTGGCAGATACG. As protein: CASSVSGGLADT. The whole CDR3 protein reads CASSVSGGLADTQYF.

Of note for this clone: The observed sequence ends 3 residues before the CDR3 terminus, with the missing tail filled in from the germline J gene. The rearrangement links TRBV5-6 to TRBJ2-5; possible D gene TRBD2, 6 bases. The germline gives CDR1 SGHDT, CDR2 YYEEEE. This CDR3 is 14 amino acids long. V was cut by 10 bases and J by 2 bases, with 18 bases left in between. CDR3 loop: CAAQRRGAQETQYF. The part of the CDR3 DNA that was read is TGTGCCGCACAGCGGCGCGGGGCTCAAGAGACC.

The table lists this clone with a few counts. The CDR3 end lies 3 residues beyond the end of the read and is filled in from the germline J gene. This chain uses TRBV7-9 with TRBJ1-6; 7 bases fit TRBD1. This CDR3 region has 13 residues. Germline trimming cut 8 bases from V and 7 bases from J; bases unmatched to any gene: 5. Per germline, CDR1 SEHNR and CDR2 FQNEAQ (reference sequence). The part of the CDR3 DNA that was read is TGTGCCAGCCGGGACAGAGAGAATTCACCC. Protein product: CASRDRENSP. The entire CDR3 is CASRDRENSPLHF.

Notes on this clone: The observed sequence ends 3 residues before the CDR3 terminus, with the missing tail filled in from the germline J gene. The chain combines TRBV20-1 with TRBJ2-7; TRBD2 matches at 9 bases. CDR3 size: 13 residues. Germline V gene data show CDR1 as DFQATT and CDR2 as SNEGSKA (reference sequence). V dropped 6 bases and J dropped 3; count of bases not matched to a gene: 6. CDR3 bases read: TGCAGTGCCGGGCGGGGGGGCGTCTACGAG. This sequence encodes CSAGRGGVYE. The CDR3 in its entirety is CSAGRGGVYEQYF.

Many counts were recorded for this clone. The DNA ends 3 residues before the CDR3 does, and the rest of the CDR3 is filled in from the germline J gene. The V call is TRBV5-1, the J call TRBJ1-3; perhaps TRBD1 as D (5 bases). Germline lookup yields CDR1 SGHRS and CDR2 YFSETQ. This CDR3 comprises 12 residues. V was pared by 0 bases and J by 8 bases, with 6 bases between. The CDR3 here is CASSLEGDTIYF. The CDR3 bases that were read are TGCGCCAGCAGCTTGGAAGGGGACACC. Variable domain in full (rest from reference TRBV5-1 and TRBJ1-3): KAGVTQTPRYLIKTRGQQVTLSCSPISGHRSVSWYQQTPGQGLQFLFEYFSETQRNKGNFPGRFSGRQFSNSRSEMNVSTLELGDSALYLCASSLEGDTIYFGEGSWLTVV.

This clone has a count of ten or more. With the read ending 3 residues before the CDR3 end, the germline J gene is used to fill in that end. The chain combines TRBV18 with TRBJ2-5, with unresolved D. V lost 3 bases and J 5 bases, leaving 4 bases between the germline ends. Germline CDR1 reads KGHSH; CDR2 reads LQKENI. The CDR3 loop spans 11 amino acids. The covered CDR3 bases are TGTGCCAGCTCACCGTCGGAGACC. Its protein product is CASSPSET. Given in full, the CDR3 is CASSPSETQYF.

This clone has ten or more counts. The CDR3 end falls 3 residues outside the read, so it is completed with the germline J gene. V is TRBV18 and J is TRBJ2-1, with 9 bases identical to TRBD1. The V and J ends lost 6 bases and 4 bases, in that order; junction bases with no gene match: 4. This CDR3 contains 14 residues. From germline, CDR1 is KGHSH and CDR2 LQKENI. The sequenced CDR3 bases are TGTGCCAGCTCGGGACAGGGAATATACAATGAG. Translating it yields CASSGQGIYNE. The full CDR3 is CASSGQGIYNEQFF.

About this clone: The read ends 3 residues shy of where the CDR3 ends; the end is completed using the germline J gene. The genes are TRBV19 and TRBJ2-7; perhaps TRBD2 as D (6 bases). This CDR3 region has 12 residues. The V end was cut by 4 bases, the J end by 5 bases, with 9 bases between. The germline CDR1 and CDR2 sequences are LNHDA and SQIVND (reference sequence). The CDR3 sequence is CASSRKRDEQYF. CDR3 bases read: TGTGCCAGTAGTAGGAAGCGGGACGAG.

This clone appeared a few times. The read stops 3 residues short of the end of the CDR3; the missing end is completed from the germline J gene. The chain employs TRBV7-9 and TRBJ1-2, with D possibly TRBD1 on 5 matching bases. V lost 1 base and J 4 bases, leaving 10 bases between the germline ends. Looked up from germline, CDR1 is SEHNR and CDR2 is FQNEAQ (reference sequence). The CDR3 loop spans 14 amino acids. The chain's CDR3 is CASSLVGRVYGYTF. The part of the CDR3 DNA that was read is TGTGCCAGCAGCTTAGTGGGCAGGGTCTATGGC.

Concerning this clone: The sequence runs out 3 residues before the end of the CDR3; the remainder is reconstructed from the germline J gene. The J gene is TRBJ2-3, the V gene TRBV6-1, with a possible D match to TRBD2 (6 bases). Trimming shortened V by 3 bases and J by 6 bases, and 19 bases separated the two germline ends. The CDR3 contains 16 residues. Germline V lookup: CDR1 MNHNS, CDR2 SASEGT. This CDR3 is CASSERRRARYDTQYF. The sequenced part of the CDR3 DNA is TGTGCCAGCAGTGAGAGGAGGAGGGCGAGGTATGATACG.

In this sample, this clone turned up a few times. The read stops 3 residues short of the end of the CDR3; the missing end is completed from the germline J gene. The rearrangement joins TRBV5-6 to TRBJ2-5; 11 positions agree with TRBD2. Germline CDR1 SGHDT, CDR2 YYEEEE. CDR3 length: 15 amino acids. V shed 2 bases, J shed 4 bases, and the junction held 4 bases outside the gene matches. The DNA read from the CDR3 is TGTGCCAGCAGCTTAGTAGCGGGGGGGCGAGAGACC. It translates to CASSLVAGGRET. The complete CDR3 sequence is CASSLVAGGRETQYF.